One sample yielded the 28 T cell receptor beta chains listed below, sequenced in a study of shared clonotypes between healthy human individuals. Sequenced by immunoSEQ multiplex PCR; TCRdb stores in-frame clones only, minus some. The data hold some 1 million clones, with approximately 72% observed a single time. Sequenced input: memory CD4+ T cells sorted from blood. Documented subset: CD45RA-negative fraction. The source is a young man in good health.

This clone was counted a single time. The CDR3 is CSGGGSTDTQYF. The CDR3 DNA follows: TGCAGCGGGGGGGGTAGCACAGATACGCAGTATTTT. This sequence joins TRBV29-1 and TRBJ2-3, with 7 bases aligning to TRBD2. This CDR3 region has 12 residues. V dropped 7 bases and J dropped 0; count of bases not matched to a gene: 1. Germline V gene data show CDR1 as SQVTM and CDR2 as ANQGSEA.

This chain connects TRBV5-6 to TRBJ1-3; tentatively, D is TRBD1 (6 bases). Germline loops: CDR1 SGHDT, CDR2 YYEEEE. V was clipped by 2 bases and J by 2 bases, with 11 bases between them. The CDR3 runs 15 residues. In DNA form, the CDR3 reads TGTGCCAGCAGCTTTACAGGGAAACCTGGAAACACCATATATTTT. The encoded protein is CASSFTGKPGNTIYF.

V gene TRBV27 combines with J gene TRBJ2-1; D call uncertain. The V gene lost 3 bases and the J gene lost 5 bases, with 11 bases spanning the gap. The CDR3 runs to 14 residues. CDR1 is MNHEY, CDR2 SMNVEV, per germline (reference sequence). The CDR3 reads CASSLNGPNNEQFF. The CDR3 DNA sequence: TGTGCCAGCAGTTTGAACGGACCAAACAATGAGCAGTTCTTC.

On this clone itself: This clone may be a read error of a much larger clone one base away. Other DNA sequences of this sample code for an identical CDR3. This chain uses TRBV5-4 with TRBJ1-2; D not certain. Per germline, CDR1 SGHNT and CDR2 YYREEE (reference sequence). The ends were cut back, 4 bases at V and 2 bases at J, with 9 bases in the middle. CDR3 length equals 13 residues. The CDR3 protein is CASSPDGNYGYTF. CDR3 DNA: TGTGCCAGCAGCCCTGACGGGAACTATGGCTACACCTTC.

This clone was picked up a small number of times. The chain combines TRBV2 with TRBJ1-4; unclear D gene. From germline, CDR1 is SNHLY and CDR2 FYNNEI. The V and J ends lost 7 bases and 0 bases respectively, with 21 bases between them. The CDR3 is 18 amino acids. CDR3 sequence reads: CASKLRPDISATNEKLFF. The CDR3 DNA reads as TGTGCCAGCAAATTGAGACCAGATATTAGTGCAACTAATGAAAAACTGTTTTTT.

The chain has TRBV6-6 and TRBJ1-5; D perhaps matches TRBD1 (5 bases). V lost 0 bases and J 7 bases, leaving 13 bases between the germline ends. CDR1 and CDR2 from the germline V gene are MNHNY and SVGAGI (reference sequence). This CDR3 has 15 residues. DNA for the CDR3: TGTGCCAGCAGTTACTCGATGGGGGGAGTACAGCCCCAGCATTTT. Translation: CASSYSMGGVQPQHF.

A note on this clone: Being one base from a much bigger clone, this may be a read error. The same CDR3 arises from other DNA sequences in this sample as well. This chain uses TRBV6-1 with TRBJ2-1, with 10 bases aligning to TRBD2. This CDR3 spans 16 amino acids. The germline gives CDR1 MNHNS, CDR2 SASEGT. Trimming removed 2 bases from V and 4 bases from J; junction bases left unmatched: 5. The CDR3 nucleotides read TGTGCCAGCAGTGAATTAGCGGGGGGACCTTACAATGAGCAGTTCTTC. The encoded protein is CASSELAGGPYNEQFF.

Concerning this clone: The same CDR3 also results from other DNA sequences found in this sample. The chain couples TRBV6-5 to TRBJ2-2, with D unresolved. Trimming shortened V by 6 bases and J by 1 base, and 9 bases separated the two germline ends. Germline-derived CDR1 and CDR2 are MNHEY and SVGAGI. This CDR3 spans 14 amino acids. CDR3: CASSRTRNTGELFF. CDR3 DNA sequence: TGTGCCAGCAGCCGTACAAGGAACACCGGGGAGCTGTTTTTT.

This clone was observed once. The V and J genes are TRBV30 and TRBJ2-7; no clear D. The CDR3 runs 13 residues. With 0 bases removed from V and 2 bases from J, the gap between germline ends came to 8 bases. Germline values: CDR1 GTSNPN, CDR2 SVGIG (reference sequence). The CDR3 DNA sequence: TGTGCCTGGAGTGTGGGCAGCGCCTACGAGCAGTACTTC. Translating it yields CAWSVGSAYEQYF.

This clone was picked up a small number of times. This chain links TRBV6-5 with TRBJ1-1; no reliable D call. Trimming cost V 2 bases and J 1 base, with 8 bases left between them. CDR1 is MNHEY, CDR2 SVGAGI, per germline. This CDR3 region has 14 residues. The chain's CDR3 is CASSYLQPNTEAFF. CDR3 coding DNA: TGTGCCAGCAGTTACCTGCAGCCGAACACTGAAGCTTTCTTT.

Turning to this clone: At the DNA level, this CDR3 is encoded by other sequences in the same sample as well. V gene TRBV6-1 combines with J gene TRBJ1-2; 8 bases match TRBD1. The CDR3 has 15 amino acids. In germline, CDR1 is MNHNS, CDR2 SASEGT. Trimming took 3 bases from V and 4 from J; bases not matched to a gene: 7. CDR3 residues: CASSEGRGRGYGYTF. Here the CDR3 DNA reads TGTGCCAGCAGTGAGGGCAGGGGGCGAGGCTATGGCTACACCTTC.

CDR3 DNA: TGTGCCTGGAGTCGGTCAAGGGGGGCGGATGGCTACACCTTC. Translated, it gives CAWSRSRGADGYTF. The gene calls are TRBV30 and TRBJ1-2, with a tentative D call TRBD1 (6 bases). V was clipped by 2 bases and J by 6 bases, with 16 bases between them. CDR1 is GTSNPN and CDR2 is SVGIG in the germline V gene (reference sequence). The CDR3 has 14 residues.

The sample holds a few counts of this clone. The V gene is TRBV5-1, the J gene TRBJ2-3; possibly TRBD2 for D (5 bases). Trimming removed 0 bases from V and 4 bases from J, with 18 bases in between. This CDR3 spans 17 amino acids. Per germline, CDR1 SGHRS and CDR2 YFSETQ. Here the CDR3 DNA reads TGCGCCAGCAGCTTGGCCGTAGGACGGGCGGGCGCAGATACGCAGTATTTT. Its protein product is CASSLAVGRAGADTQYF. Filled out from reference TRBV5-1 and TRBJ2-3, the complete variable domain reads KAGVTQTPRYLIKTRGQQVTLSCSPISGHRSVSWYQQTPGQGLQFLFEYFSETQRNKGNFPGRFSGRQFSNSRSEMNVSTLELGDSALYLCASSLAVGRAGADTQYFGPGTRLTVL.

A few counts support this clone. This chain joins TRBV9 and TRBJ1-5; the match to TRBD1 covers 9 bases. The germline gives CDR1 SGDLS, CDR2 YYNGEE. This CDR3 comprises 14 residues. The J segment lost 4 bases and the V segment lost 4 bases, leaving 3 bases of the junction unmatched. The CDR3 is CASSLGTGNQPQHF. The CDR3, as DNA: TGTGCCAGCAGCCTAGGGACAGGGAATCAGCCCCAGCATTTT. The complete variable domain, with remaining parts taken from reference TRBV9 and TRBJ1-5, reads DSGVTQTPKHLITATGQRVTLRCSPRSGDLSVYWYQQSLDQGLQFLIQYYNGEERAKGNILERFSAQQFPDLHSELNLSSLELGDSALYFCASSLGTGNQPQHFGDGTRLSIL.

The gene calls are TRBV30 and TRBJ1-5, with D unresolved. CDR1 is GTSNPN, CDR2 SVGIG, per germline (reference sequence). This CDR3 contains 10 residues. The V gene lost 5 bases and the J gene lost 7 bases, with 6 bases spanning the gap. This CDR3 reads CAWGTQPQHF. The CDR3 nucleotides read TGTGCCTGGGGCACACAGCCCCAGCATTTT.

This clone has only a few counts. The rearrangement joins TRBV30 to TRBJ1-6; no clear D gene. The CDR3 loop spans 12 amino acids. The V and J ends lost 1 base and 7 bases respectively, with 5 bases between them. Germline CDR1 GTSNPN, CDR2 SVGIG (reference sequence). CDR3 nucleotides: TGTGCCTGGAGTGCGCAGAATTCACCCCTCCACTTT. It yields the protein CAWSAQNSPLHF.

The chain uses TRBV11-2 and TRBJ2-5, with D possibly called TRBD1 or TRBD2 (5 bases each). V was pared by 5 bases and J by 7 bases, with 14 bases between. Looked up from germline, CDR1 is SGHAT and CDR2 is FQNNGV. CDR3 length: 13 residues. The CDR3 here is CASSMGPGGTQYF. CDR3 in DNA: TGTGCCAGCAGCATGGGACCTGGGGGGACCCAGTACTTC. The complete variable domain, with remaining parts taken from reference TRBV11-2 and TRBJ2-5, reads EAGVAQSPRYKIIEKRQSVAFWCNPISGHATLYWYQQILGQGPKLLIQFQNNGVVDDSQLPKDRFSAERLKGVDSTLKIQPAKLEDSAVYLCASSMGPGGTQYFGPGTRLLVL.

The V and J genes are TRBV11-2 and TRBJ1-1, with 7 bases aligning to TRBD1. CDR3 length: 15 residues. J lost 2 bases, V lost 1 base, and 4 bases had no gene match. Per the germline V gene, CDR1 is SGHAT and CDR2 is FQNNGV. The CDR3 sequence: CASSLVDRINTEAFF. The CDR3 DNA is TGTGCCAGCAGCTTAGTGGACAGGATAAACACTGAAGCTTTCTTT. Supplemented by reference TRBV11-2 and TRBJ1-1, the full variable domain reads EAGVAQSPRYKIIEKRQSVAFWCNPISGHATLYWYQQILGQGPKLLIQFQNNGVVDDSQLPKDRFSAERLKGVDSTLKIQPAKLEDSAVYLCASSLVDRINTEAFFGQGTRLTVV.

With regard to this clone: This CDR3 is also generated by other DNA sequences in the sample. V usage is TRBV7-2 and J usage is TRBJ2-7, with D hard to call. V gave up 2 bases and J gave up 4 bases, with 9 bases separating them. The CDR3 runs 13 residues. Germline CDR1 SGHTA, CDR2 FQGNSA. CDR3 loop: CASSLPPGYEQYF. The DNA for the CDR3 is TGTGCCAGCAGCTTACCCCCTGGATACGAGCAGTACTTC.

With respect to this clone: This same CDR3 is encoded by further DNA sequences in the sample. The V gene is TRBV2, the J gene TRBJ2-2, with D possibly TRBD1 on 5 matching bases. The germline V gene has CDR1 SNHLY and CDR2 FYNNEI. There are 15 residues in the CDR3. Trimming took off 2 bases at V and 1 base at J, with 8 bases between the two ends. CDR3 sequence reads: CASSERQGNTGELFF. CDR3 coding DNA: TGTGCCAGCAGTGAACGGCAGGGGAACACCGGGGAGCTGTTTTTT. The full variable domain, with the rest looked up from reference TRBV2 and TRBJ2-2, is EPEVTQTPSHQVTQMGQEVILRCVPISNHLYFYWYRQILGQKVEFLVSFYNNEISEKSEIFDDQFSVERPDGSNFTLKIRSTKLEDSAMYFCASSERQGNTGELFFGEGSRLTVL.

The chain couples TRBV19 to TRBJ1-4; tentatively, D is TRBD1 (6 bases). Germline loops: CDR1 LNHDA, CDR2 SQIVND (reference sequence). The CDR3 totals 14 residues. V was trimmed by 6 bases and J by 8 bases, leaving 16 bases between them. The CDR3 loop reads CASRTTGRGEKLFF. CDR3 in DNA: TGTGCCAGTAGGACAACAGGGAGGGGGGAAAAACTGTTTTTT.

Worth noting for this clone: At the DNA level, this CDR3 is encoded by other sequences in the same sample as well. V is TRBV5-4 and J is TRBJ2-3; D is perhaps TRBD1 or TRBD2 (5 bases each). CDR1 SGHNT and CDR2 YYREEE come from the germline V gene (reference sequence). The V and J ends lost 0 bases and 3 bases respectively, with 11 bases between them. The CDR3 has 15 amino acids. CDR3 loop: CASSLDGGRTDTQYF. CDR3 bases: TGTGCCAGCAGCTTGGATGGGGGAAGGACAGATACGCAGTATTTT.

The rearrangement uses TRBV28 and TRBJ1-2; TRBD1 agrees at 7 bases. Germline CDR1 and CDR2: MDHEN and SYDVKM. Trimming took 6 bases from V and 4 from J; bases not matched to a gene: 11. CDR3 size: 15 residues. Written as DNA, the CDR3 is TGTGCCAGCAGCCAACAGGGGCAAGGGGCCTATGGCTACACCTTC. This encodes CASSQQGQGAYGYTF.

The gene calls are TRBV14 and TRBJ2-5, with D hard to call. The germline V and J ends were trimmed by 2 bases and 5 bases, with 9 bases remaining between them. This CDR3 has 13 amino acids. Germline V gives CDR1 SGHDN, CDR2 FVKESK. The chain's CDR3 is CASSQLLVETQYF. The CDR3, as DNA: TGTGCCAGCAGCCAATTGTTGGTTGAGACCCAGTACTTC.

The chain is built from TRBV20-1 and TRBJ2-7; perhaps TRBD1 as D (6 bases). Germline loops: CDR1 DFQATT, CDR2 SNEGSKA (reference sequence). The V end was cut by 4 bases, the J end by 7 bases, with 11 bases between. The CDR3 is 11 amino acids. This CDR3 reads CSAKGVMEQYF. In DNA, the CDR3 is TGCAGTGCTAAGGGGGTTATGGAGCAGTACTTC.

This clone has a single count. This chain connects TRBV7-2 to TRBJ2-7; TRBD1 agrees at 7 bases. This CDR3 region has 14 residues. J lost 7 bases, V lost 3 bases, and 9 bases had no gene match. Germline V gene data show CDR1 as SGHTA and CDR2 as FQGNSA. The chain's CDR3 is CASSFSRGPREQYF. The CDR3 DNA sequence: TGTGCCAGCAGCTTCTCGAGGGGGCCTAGGGAGCAGTACTTC.

The DNA of the CDR3 is TGCGCCAGCAGCCAACAGCTAGCGGGGGAGCAGTACTTC. This translates into CASSQQLAGEQYF. This chain links TRBV5-1 with TRBJ2-7; 9 positions agree with TRBD2. The CDR3 covers 13 residues. Germline-derived CDR1 and CDR2 are SGHRS and YFSETQ. Trimming at V came to 4 bases and at J to 7 bases, leaving 6 bases not matched to a gene.

This rearrangement joins TRBV5-1 to TRBJ1-1; 7 bases agree with TRBD1. In germline, CDR1 is SGHRS, CDR2 YFSETQ. The CDR3 spans 14 residues. Germline trimming cut 4 bases from V and 3 bases from J; bases unmatched to any gene: 6. The CDR3: CASSPRQGDTEAFF. CDR3 nucleotides: TGCGCCAGCAGCCCCCGGCAGGGGGACACTGAAGCTTTCTTT.